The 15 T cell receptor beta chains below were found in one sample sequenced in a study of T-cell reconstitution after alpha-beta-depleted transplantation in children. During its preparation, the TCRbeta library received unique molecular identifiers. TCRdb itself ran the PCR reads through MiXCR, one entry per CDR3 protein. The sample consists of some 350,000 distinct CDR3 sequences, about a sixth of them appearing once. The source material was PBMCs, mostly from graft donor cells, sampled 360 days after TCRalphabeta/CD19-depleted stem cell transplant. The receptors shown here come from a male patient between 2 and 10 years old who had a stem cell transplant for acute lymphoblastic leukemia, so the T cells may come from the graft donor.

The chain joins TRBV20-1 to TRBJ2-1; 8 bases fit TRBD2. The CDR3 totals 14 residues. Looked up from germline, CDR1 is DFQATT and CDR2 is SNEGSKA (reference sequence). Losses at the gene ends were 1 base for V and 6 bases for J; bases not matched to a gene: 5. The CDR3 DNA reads TGCAGTGCTAGAGGACTAGCGATGGGCAATGAGCAGTTCTTC. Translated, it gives CSARGLAMGNEQFF.

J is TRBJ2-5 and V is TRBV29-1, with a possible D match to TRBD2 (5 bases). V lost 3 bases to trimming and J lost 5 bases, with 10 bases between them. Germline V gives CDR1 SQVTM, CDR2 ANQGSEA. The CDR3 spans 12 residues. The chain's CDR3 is CSVDKWRETQYF. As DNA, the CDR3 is TGCAGCGTTGATAAGTGGAGGGAGACCCAGTACTTC. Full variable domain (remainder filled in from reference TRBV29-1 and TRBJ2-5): SAVISQKPSRDICQRGTSLTIQCQVDSQVTMMFWYRQQPGQSLTLIATANQGSEATYESGFVIDKFPISRPNLTFSTLTVSNMSPEDSSIYLCSVDKWRETQYFGPGTRLLVL.

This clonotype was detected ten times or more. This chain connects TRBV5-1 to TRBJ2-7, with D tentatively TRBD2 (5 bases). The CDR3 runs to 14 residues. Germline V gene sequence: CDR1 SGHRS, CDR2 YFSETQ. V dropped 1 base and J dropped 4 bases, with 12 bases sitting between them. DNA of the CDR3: TGCGCCAGCAGCTTGATTCGGGAATCGTACGAGCAGTACTTC. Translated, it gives CASSLIRESYEQYF.

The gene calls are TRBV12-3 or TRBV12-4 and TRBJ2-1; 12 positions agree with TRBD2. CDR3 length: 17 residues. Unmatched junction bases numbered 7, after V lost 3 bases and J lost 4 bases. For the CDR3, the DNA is TGTGCCAGCAGTTTTGGACTAGCGGGAACCCCTTACAATGAGCAGTTCTTC. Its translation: CASSFGLAGTPYNEQFF.

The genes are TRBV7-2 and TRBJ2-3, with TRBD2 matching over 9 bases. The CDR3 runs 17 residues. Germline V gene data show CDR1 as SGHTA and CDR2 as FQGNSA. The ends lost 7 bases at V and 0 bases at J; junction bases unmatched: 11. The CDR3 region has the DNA TGTGCCAGCACCACCGGATTAGCGGGAGCGAGCACAGATACGCAGTATTTT. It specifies CASTTGLAGASTDTQYF.

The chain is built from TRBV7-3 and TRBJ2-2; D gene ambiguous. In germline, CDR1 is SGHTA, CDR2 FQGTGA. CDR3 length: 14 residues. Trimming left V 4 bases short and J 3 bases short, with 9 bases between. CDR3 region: CASSSQYYTGELFF. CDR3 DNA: TGTGCCAGCAGCTCACAATACTACACCGGGGAGCTGTTTTTT.

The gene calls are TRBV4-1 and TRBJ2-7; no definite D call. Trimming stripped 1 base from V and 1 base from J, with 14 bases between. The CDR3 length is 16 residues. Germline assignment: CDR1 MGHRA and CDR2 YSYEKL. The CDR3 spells CASSQGPGGTSYEQYF. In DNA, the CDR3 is TGCGCCAGCAGCCAAGGCCCAGGCGGCACGTCCTACGAGCAGTACTTC.

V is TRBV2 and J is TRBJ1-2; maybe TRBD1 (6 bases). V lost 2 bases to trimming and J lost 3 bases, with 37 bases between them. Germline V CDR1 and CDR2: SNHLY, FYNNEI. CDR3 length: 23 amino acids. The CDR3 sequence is CASSEPYRDASVPSNRNDYGYTF. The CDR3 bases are TGTGCCAGCAGTGAACCGTACAGGGATGCCTCCGTACCCTCCAACCGAAACGACTATGGCTACACCTTC.

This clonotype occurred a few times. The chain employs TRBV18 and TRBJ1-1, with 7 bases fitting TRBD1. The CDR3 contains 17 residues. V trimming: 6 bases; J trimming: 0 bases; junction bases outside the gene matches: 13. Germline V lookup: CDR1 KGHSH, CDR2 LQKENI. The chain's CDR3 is CASSRLPGGGMNTEAFF. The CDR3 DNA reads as TGTGCCAGCTCGCGACTTCCAGGGGGGGGCATGAACACTGAAGCTTTCTTT.

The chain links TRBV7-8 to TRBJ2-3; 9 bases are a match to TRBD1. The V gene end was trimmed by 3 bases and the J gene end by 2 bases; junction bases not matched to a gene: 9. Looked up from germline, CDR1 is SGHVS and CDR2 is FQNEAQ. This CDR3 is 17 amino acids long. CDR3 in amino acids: CASSFPSDRGSTDTQYF. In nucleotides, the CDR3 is TGTGCCAGCAGCTTTCCTTCCGACAGGGGGTCCACAGATACGCAGTATTTT.

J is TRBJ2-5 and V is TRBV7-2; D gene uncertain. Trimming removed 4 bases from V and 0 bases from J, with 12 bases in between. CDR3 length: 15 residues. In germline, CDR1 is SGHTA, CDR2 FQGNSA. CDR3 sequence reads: CASSSWAMDQETQYF. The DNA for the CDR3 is TGTGCCAGCAGCTCATGGGCGATGGACCAAGAGACCCAGTACTTC.

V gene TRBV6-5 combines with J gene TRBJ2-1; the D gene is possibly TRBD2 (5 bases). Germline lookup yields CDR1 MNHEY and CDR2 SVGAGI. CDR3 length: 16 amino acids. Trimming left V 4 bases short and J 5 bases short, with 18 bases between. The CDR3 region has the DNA TGTGCCAGCAGTTGTCGGCGGGCCGTTTCCCACAATGAGCAGTTCTTC. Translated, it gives CASSCRRAVSHNEQFF.

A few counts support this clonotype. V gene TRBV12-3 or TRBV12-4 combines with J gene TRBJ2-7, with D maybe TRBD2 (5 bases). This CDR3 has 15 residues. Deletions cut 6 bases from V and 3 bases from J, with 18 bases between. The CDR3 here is CASSPTGLYYYEQYF. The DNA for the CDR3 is TGTGCCAGCAGCCCCACCGGACTGTATTACTACGAGCAGTACTTC.

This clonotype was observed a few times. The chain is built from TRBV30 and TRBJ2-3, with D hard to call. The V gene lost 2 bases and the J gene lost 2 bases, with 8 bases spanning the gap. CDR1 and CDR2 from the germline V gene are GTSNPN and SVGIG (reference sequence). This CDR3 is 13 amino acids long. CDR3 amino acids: CAWSRAITDTQYF. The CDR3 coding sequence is TGTGCCTGGAGTAGGGCGATCACAGATACGCAGTATTTT.

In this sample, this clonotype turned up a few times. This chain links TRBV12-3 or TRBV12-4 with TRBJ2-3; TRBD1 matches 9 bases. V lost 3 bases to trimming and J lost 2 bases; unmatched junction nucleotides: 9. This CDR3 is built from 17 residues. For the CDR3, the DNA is TGTGCCAGCAGTTTGGACCGACGGGACAGGGACACAGATACGCAGTATTTT. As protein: CASSLDRRDRDTDTQYF.